The clone carrying this TCR beta chain was seen a handful of times. Its antigen is still unknown. These data are taken from a study of T-cell reconstitution after alpha-beta-depleted transplantation in children. Study-wide findings and caveats: Several hundred rapidly expanded clones from non-depleted graft cells reportedly supplied alpha-beta T cells about two months post-transplant. Newly produced T cells mostly provided counts and TCRbeta diversity after one year, as hyperexpanded clones declined.

A library of TCRbeta sequences, prepared with unique molecular identifiers, was generated. TCRdb passed the PCR reads through MiXCR, listing each CDR3 protein once. The table includes approximately 1,000,000 distinct CDR3 sequences, about 30% detected once. CDR3 length: 16 residues. J was trimmed by 7 bases and V by 3 bases; bases with no gene match: 15. Looked up from germline, CDR1 is MNHNS and CDR2 is SASEGT. The chain employs TRBV6-1 and TRBJ2-7, with 7 bases aligning to TRBD1. The receptor was derived from a boy less than two years old who had a stem cell transplant for SCID, so the T cells may come from the graft donor. Sequencing used PBMCs, mostly from graft donor cells, obtained 360 days after TCRalphabeta/CD19-depleted stem cell transplant. The CDR3 protein is CASSEPRDRAIREQYF. CDR3 sequence (DNA): TGTGCCAGCAGTGAGCCCCGGGACAGAGCGATCAGGGAGCAGTACTTC.